The rows below give T cell receptor beta chains drawn from one sample of a study of blood T cell repertoires in COVID-19. The assay was immunoSEQ multiplex PCR, and TCRdb's table has in-frame clones only and misses some. Among about 160,000 clones listed, around four fifths were seen once. The sequenced sample was PBMCs or T cells enriched from blood (not recorded which). The receptors come from a man in his forties or fifties who had recovered from COVID-19. Each CDR3 is given with its conserved first and last residue. D genes are given only for firm matches. Clone size appears in some rows only: once, few, many, or a class for an expanded clone.

V	size	J	D	DNA	CDR3
TRBV7-8	NA	TRBJ2-6	TRBD2	TGTGCCAGCAGCCTCGGTACCGGGGGGTTCCTCTCTGGGGCCAACGTCCTGACTTTC	CASSLGTGGFLSGANVLTF
TRBV6-5	NA	TRBJ1-1	NA	TGTGCCAGCAAAAAACTAAGGGGGATGACTGAAGCTTTCTTT	CASKKLRGMTEAFF
TRBV19	NA	TRBJ2-2	NA	TGTGCCAGTAGTCCCCGTGGGGAGACCGGGGAGCTGTTTTTT	CASSPRGETGELFF
TRBV5-1	NA	TRBJ2-1	NA	TGCGCCAGCAGCTTGCTAGATACGACGGATGAGCAGTTCTTC	CASSLLDTTDEQFF
TRBV6-5	NA	TRBJ1-5	NA	TGTGCCAGCAGTTATACGGGAGGGCTTAATCAGCCCCAGCATTTT	CASSYTGGLNQPQHF
TRBV19	NA	TRBJ1-5	NA	TGTGCCAGTAGTATCAGGGAGGCCTTGGGCAATCAGCCCCAGCATTTT	CASSIREALGNQPQHF
TRBV19	NA	TRBJ2-6	TRBD1	TGTGCCAGTATACCGGGACAGGGGGTTGCTGGGGCCAACGTCCTGACTTTC	CASIPGQGVAGANVLTF
TRBV6-5	NA	TRBJ1-1	TRBD1	TGTGCCAGCAAAGGACAGGGTAAGGTAGCTGAAGCTTTCTTT	CASKGQGKVAEAFF
TRBV9	once	TRBJ2-5	TRBD2	TGTGCCAGCAGCGTAGACCCGGGAGGGGAGACCCAGTACTTC	CASSVDPGGETQYF
TRBV11-2	NA	TRBJ1-1	NA	TGTGCCAGCAGCTCCCCCCCTCCGAACACTGAAGCTTTCTTT	CASSSPPPNTEAFF